Listed below are T cell receptor beta chains from one sample, sequenced in a study of blood T cell repertoires in COVID-19. Repertoires were generated with immunoSEQ multiplex PCR, while TCRdb's copy carries only in-frame clones and drops some. The sample lists about 62,000 clones; 72% were seen once. The sequenced sample was PBMCs or T cells enriched from blood (not recorded which). The source is a woman in her sixties or seventies who had been exposed to COVID-19. CDR3s include the opening cysteine and the closing phenylalanine or tryptophan. Each record gives: clone size, V gene, D gene, J gene, CDR3 length, CDR3 DNA, CDR3 protein. The D gene is left open where the match is weak. Clone size is given for some rows only: seen once, a few or many times, or a class if the clone is expanded.

NA	TRBV30	TRBD1	TRBJ1-4	14	TGTGCCTGGAGTAGACAGGGGCTTAATGAAAAACTGTTTTTT	CAWSRQGLNEKLFF
few	TRBV3-1/TRBV3-2	NA	TRBJ2-7	15	TGTGCCAGCAGCCAGTTTCAGAGCGTCAGGGGCGAGCAGTACTTC	CASSQFQSVRGEQYF
once	TRBV27	NA	TRBJ2-6	19	TGTGCCAGCAGTCCAAGGACAGTCCTTAGGGACTCTGGGGCCAACGTCCTGACTTTC	CASSPRTVLRDSGANVLTF
NA	TRBV9	TRBD1	TRBJ1-6	14	TGTGCCAGCAGCGTAGAACAGGGGAGCACTCCCCTCCACTTT	CASSVEQGSTPLHF
few	TRBV12-1	NA	TRBJ1-6	16	TGTGCCAGCAGCTTTACAGGGGGCTCCTATAATTCACCCCTCCACTTT	CASSFTGGSYNSPLHF
NA	TRBV28	NA	TRBJ1-1	15	TGTGCCAGCAGTTTTCGGGTCCCGGGGAACACTGAAGCTTTCTTT	CASSFRVPGNTEAFF
NA	TRBV28	NA	TRBJ1-5	14	TGTGCCGTCCGGGCAGGGTTGAAGGATCAGCCCCAGCATTTT	CAVRAGLKDQPQHF
NA	TRBV7-3	TRBD2	TRBJ2-1	18	TGTGCCAGCAGCTTCTACACACCGGGACTAGCGGGGAAGAATGAGCAGTTCTTC	CASSFYTPGLAGKNEQFF
once	TRBV18	TRBD1	TRBJ1-2	13	TGTGCCAGCTCACCTTCGGGACAGAGGGGCTACACCTTC	CASSPSGQRGYTF
NA	TRBV19	TRBD1	TRBJ1-2	14	TGTGCCAGTAGTTTGGACAGGGGAACCTATGGCTACACCTTC	CASSLDRGTYGYTF